This TCR beta chain was identified in a study of breast tumors, draining lymph nodes, adjacent tissues. Study-wide findings and caveats: Luminal-like breast cancer showed significantly greater tumor-nontumor repertoire similarity than basal-like breast cancer did.

Axillary draining lymph nodes of breast cancer patients supplied the node samples. This clonotype has only a few counts. As yet, its antigen is unknown. This may come from a read error, since a much larger clone is one base off. Germline loops: CDR1 DFQATT, CDR2 SNEGSKA (reference sequence). The CDR3 contains 11 residues. TCRdb re-derived calls from the multiplex PCR reads in MiXCR, one entry per CDR3 protein. The sample consists of about 300,000 distinct CDR3 sequences, around 31% of them appearing once. The sequence derives from a female donor with breast cancer. Some clones in this sample may be carry-over from other donors' samples. The sequenced material came from axillary lymph node tissue. J is TRBJ2-7 and V is TRBV20-1, with D hard to call. The CDR3 bases are TGCAGTGCTAGCTCGCTGGACGGGCAGTCCTTC. This encodes CSASSLDGQSF.